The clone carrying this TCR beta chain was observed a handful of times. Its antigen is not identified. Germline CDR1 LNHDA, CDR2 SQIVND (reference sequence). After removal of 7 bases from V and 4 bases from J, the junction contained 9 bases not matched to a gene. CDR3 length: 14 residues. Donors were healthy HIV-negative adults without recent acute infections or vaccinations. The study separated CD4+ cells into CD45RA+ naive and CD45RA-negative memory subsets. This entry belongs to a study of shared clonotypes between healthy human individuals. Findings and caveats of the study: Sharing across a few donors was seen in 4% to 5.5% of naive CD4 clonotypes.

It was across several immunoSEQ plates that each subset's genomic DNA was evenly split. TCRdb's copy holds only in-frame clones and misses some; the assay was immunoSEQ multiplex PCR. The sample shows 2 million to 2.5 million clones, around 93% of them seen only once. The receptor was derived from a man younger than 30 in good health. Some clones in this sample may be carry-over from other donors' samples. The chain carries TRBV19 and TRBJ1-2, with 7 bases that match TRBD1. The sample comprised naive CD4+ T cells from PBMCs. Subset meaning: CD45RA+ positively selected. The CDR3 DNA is TGTGCCAGTAAAAAGCGGGACAGCCTCTATGGCTACACCTTC. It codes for CASKKRDSLYGYTF.